This entry lists 23 T cell receptor beta chains sequenced from one sample in a study of low-dose radiotherapy and immunotherapy resistance in tumors. First-strand cDNA relied on TRAV- and TRBV-specific primers spanning alpha and beta chains. TCRs underwent around 20 PCR cycles of amplification with a constant-region primer and V-primer adapter. TCRdb passed the reads through MiXCR, listing each CDR3 protein once. This sample carries about 82,000 distinct CDR3 sequences, under 20% of them seen once, and the ten largest clones take 4.5% to 7.5%. Described time point: before trial treatment. The sequencing used PBMCs, collected before treatment. The receptors were gathered from a male donor with prostate cancer.

This clonotype was detected ten times or more. The chain recombines TRBV19 with TRBJ2-5; the D is unclear. The CDR3 has 13 amino acids. Germline CDR1 LNHDA, CDR2 SQIVND (reference sequence). V was clipped by 5 bases and J by 0 bases, with 7 bases between them. CDR3 amino acids: CASSVRHQETQYF. The CDR3 region has the DNA TGTGCCAGTAGTGTCAGACACCAAGAGACCCAGTACTTC.

This clonotype was found many times. The chain links TRBV20-1 to TRBJ1-6, with 9 bases aligning to TRBD1. Germline-derived CDR1 and CDR2 are DFQATT and SNEGSKA (reference sequence). J was trimmed by 6 bases and V by 3 bases; bases with no gene match: 9. The CDR3 spans 16 residues. The CDR3 region has the DNA TGCAGTGCTAGTACCCCGGGACAGGGATTTAATTCACCCCTCCACTTT. Amino acid sequence: CSASTPGQGFNSPLHF.

In the case of this clonotype: A single base separates this from a much larger clone, so it may be a read error. This chain uses TRBV7-9 with TRBJ1-3; 11 bases align to TRBD1. Trimming at V came to 3 bases and at J to 0 bases, leaving 4 bases not matched to a gene. Germline V gives CDR1 SEHNR, CDR2 FQNEAQ (reference sequence). The CDR3 has 17 amino acids. The DNA of the CDR3 is TGTGCCAGCAGCTTTGGGACAGGGGGTAACTCTGGAAACACCATATATTTT. This codes for CASSFGTGGNSGNTIYF. Full variable domain (missing parts from reference TRBV7-9 and TRBJ1-3): DTGVSQNPRHKITKRGQNVTFRCDPISEHNRLYWYRQTLGQGPEFLTYFQNEAQLEKSRLLSDRFSAERPKGSFSTLEIQRTEQGDSAMYLCASSFGTGGNSGNTIYFGEGSWLTVV.

The sample holds many counts of this clonotype. This chain links TRBV19 with TRBJ1-5, with 9 bases identical to TRBD1. V lost 8 bases and J lost 0; bases outside the gene matches: 17. This CDR3 has 19 amino acids. CDR1 is LNHDA and CDR2 is SQIVND in the germline V gene (reference sequence). In nucleotides, the CDR3 is TGTGCCAGTGGAGAGATCGGGACAGGGAACTTATTTAGCAATCAGCCCCAGCATTTT. It is translated as CASGEIGTGNLFSNQPQHF.

This chain links TRBV5-1 with TRBJ1-1, with 7 bases aligning to TRBD1. CDR1 is SGHRS and CDR2 is YFSETQ in the germline V gene. J lost 1 base, V lost 3 bases, and 0 bases had no gene match. The length of the CDR3 is 13 residues. In nucleotides, the CDR3 is TGCGCCAGCAGCTGGGACAGGAACACTGAAGCTTTCTTT. Protein: CASSWDRNTEAFF.

This clonotype was observed at least ten times. The V call is TRBV5-4, the J call TRBJ2-2; 9 nucleotides line up with TRBD1. The CDR3 totals 15 residues. The V gene's germline CDR1 is SGHNT and CDR2 YYREEE (reference sequence). V was clipped by 4 bases and J by 0 bases; unmatched bases: 1. CDR3 in DNA: TGTGCCAGCAGCGGGACAGGGCCGAACACCGGGGAGCTGTTTTTT. It yields the protein CASSGTGPNTGELFF.

This clonotype was seen ten or more times. The rearrangement joins TRBV29-1 to TRBJ2-5, with D maybe TRBD1 (5 bases). Germline-derived CDR1 and CDR2 are SQVTM and ANQGSEA. The CDR3 runs to 11 residues. V dropped 6 bases and J dropped 2 bases, with 7 bases sitting between them. CDR3 DNA: TGCAGCGTCAGGACACAAGAGACCCAGTACTTC. Encoded protein: CSVRTQETQYF.

This clonotype was observed at least ten times. The V and J genes are TRBV9 and TRBJ2-7, with D maybe TRBD2 (5 bases). V was shortened by 1 base and J by 2 bases, with 13 bases between the two germline ends. This CDR3 has 15 residues. CDR1 SGDLS and CDR2 YYNGEE come from the germline V gene. CDR3 bases: TGTGCCAGCAGCGTATTAGCGACTGGAACCTACGAGCAGTACTTC. The encoded protein is CASSVLATGTYEQYF.

Concerning this clonotype itself: A far larger clone is only one base removed, so a read error is likely. V and J are TRBV6-8 and TRBJ1-2; maybe TRBD1 (5 bases). Germline V gene data show CDR1 as MNHGY and CDR2 as SAAAGT. The V and J ends lost 4 bases and 6 bases respectively, with 12 bases between them. The CDR3 is made up of 13 amino acids. CDR3 nucleotides: TGTGCCAGCAGTTTACGACAGAGAGATGGCTACACCTTC. Translated, it gives CASSLRQRDGYTF.

In this sample, this clonotype turned up many times. The chain has TRBV29-1 and TRBJ1-4, with TRBD1 identical over 9 bases. Unmatched junction bases numbered 9, after V lost 0 bases and J lost 7 bases. CDR3 length: 16 residues. Germline V CDR1 and CDR2: SQVTM, ANQGSEA. The CDR3 is CSVEEGVGTGSEKLFF. The CDR3 nucleotides read TGCAGCGTTGAAGAAGGGGTTGGGACAGGGTCTGAAAAACTGTTTTTT.

Concerning this clonotype: This may be a read error: a much more frequent sequence differs by one nucleotide. The chain employs TRBV12-3 or TRBV12-4 and TRBJ2-3, with D maybe TRBD1 (6 bases). The germline V and J ends were trimmed by 8 bases and 4 bases, with 22 bases remaining between them. This CDR3 has 16 amino acids. In DNA, the CDR3 is TGTGCCAGCGGCCCTAGGCGAGGCAGGGGATCAGATACGCAGTATTTT. Translation: CASGPRRGRGSDTQYF.

This clonotype was seen ten or more times. The V call is TRBV11-2, the J call TRBJ2-7; D is possibly TRBD2 (6 bases). V was trimmed by 8 bases and J by 4 bases, leaving 21 bases between them. Germline loops: CDR1 SGHAT, CDR2 FQNNGV. The CDR3 consists of 15 residues. Written as DNA, the CDR3 is TGTGCCAGCGAGCATGGGCAGGCGGGGACTTACGAGCAGTACTTC. Protein sequence: CASEHGQAGTYEQYF.

Ten or more counts support this clonotype. The chain uses TRBV30 and TRBJ2-6, with 7 positions matching TRBD1. The junction had 6 bases not matched to a gene; V was cut back by 4 bases and J by 3 bases. CDR1 is GTSNPN and CDR2 is SVGIG in the germline V gene (reference sequence). This CDR3 region has 15 residues. CDR3 in amino acids: CAWTKGADGANVLTF. In DNA, the CDR3 is TGTGCCTGGACGAAGGGGGCGGATGGGGCCAACGTCCTGACTTTC.

This clonotype was detected ten times or more. The chain joins TRBV6-2 or TRBV6-3 to TRBJ1-1; D is undetermined. The germline V gene has CDR1 MNHEY and CDR2 SVGEGT. CDR3 size: 13 residues. Trimming left V 5 bases short and J 1 base short, with 8 bases between. CDR3 region: CASSSLSNTEAFF. In DNA, the CDR3 is TGTGCCAGCAGTAGCCTTTCGAACACTGAAGCTTTCTTT.

This clonotype was counted many times. The chain joins TRBV19 to TRBJ1-1, with TRBD1 as a possible D gene (6 bases). This CDR3 is 15 amino acids long. In germline, CDR1 is LNHDA, CDR2 SQIVND (reference sequence). Trimming pared 2 bases from V and 4 bases from J, leaving 14 bases between. The CDR3 region has the DNA TGTGCCAGTAGTATAAACGCAGGGGTCGGCACTGAAGCTTTCTTT. This gives the protein CASSINAGVGTEAFF.

Remarks on this clonotype: A read error is the likely source, as a far larger clone sits one nucleotide away. This chain uses TRBV5-3 with TRBJ2-3, with 13 bases aligning to TRBD2. TRBV5-3 is annotated as an ORF whose role is uncertain. The CDR3 has 16 residues. CDR3 amino acids: CASSLAGLAGRDSQYF. The DNA for the CDR3 is TGTGCCAGCAGCTTGGCGGGACTAGCGGGAAGGGATTCGCAGTATTTT.

There are many counts of this clonotype. This chain uses TRBV6-5 with TRBJ2-7; the match to TRBD2 covers 13 bases. The CDR3 has 19 residues. J lost 2 bases, V lost 1 base, and 11 bases had no gene match. The germline CDR1 and CDR2 sequences are MNHEY and SVGAGI. In nucleotides, the CDR3 is TGTGCCAGCAGTTACTGGGGCGGACTAGCGGGAGAAGGGACCTACGAGCAGTACTTC. Protein: CASSYWGGLAGEGTYEQYF.

This clonotype was seen at least ten times. V gene TRBV29-1 combines with J gene TRBJ1-3; D unclear. Germline V gives CDR1 SQVTM, CDR2 ANQGSEA. V was trimmed by 7 bases and J by 0 bases, leaving 10 bases between them. The CDR3 contains 13 residues. The CDR3 sequence: CSGEDGSGNTIYF. In DNA, the CDR3 is TGCAGCGGTGAGGACGGCTCTGGAAACACCATATATTTT.

This clonotype occurred many times. The CDR3 reads CASSRLNEKLFF. DNA of the CDR3: TGTGCCAGCAGCCGGTTGAATGAAAAACTGTTTTTT. The chain combines TRBV5-6 with TRBJ1-4; D unclear. The CDR3 has 12 amino acids. Trimming cost V 4 bases and J 5 bases, with 6 bases left between them. Germline loops: CDR1 SGHDT, CDR2 YYEEEE. Supplemented by reference TRBV5-6 and TRBJ1-4, the full variable domain reads DAGVTQSPTHLIKTRGQQVTLRCSPKSGHDTVSWYQQALGQGPQFIFQYYEEEERQRGNFPDRFSGHQFPNYSSELNVNALLLGDSALYLCASSRLNEKLFFGSGTQLSVL.

This clonotype was recorded once. CDR3 protein: CSARSGTGLNEQYF. The CDR3 DNA reads as TGCAGTGCTAGATCCGGGACAGGGCTGAACGAGCAGTACTTC. This chain links TRBV20-1 with TRBJ2-7; 9 bases match TRBD1. This CDR3 comprises 14 residues. The V segment lost 2 bases and the J segment 5 bases; nucleotides outside the gene matches: 7. Per the germline V gene, CDR1 is DFQATT and CDR2 is SNEGSKA (reference sequence).

This clonotype was detected many times. The rearrangement joins TRBV11-3 to TRBJ1-2, with a tentative D call TRBD1 (5 bases). CDR1 and CDR2 (germline): SGHNT, YENEEA. The V gene lost 1 base and the J gene lost 6 bases, with 9 bases spanning the gap. The CDR3 has 13 residues. CDR3 protein: CASSLVSGDGYTF. DNA of the CDR3: TGTGCCAGCAGCTTAGTTTCGGGGGATGGCTACACCTTC.

In the case of this clonotype: A far larger clone is only one base removed, so a read error is likely. The chain links TRBV27 to TRBJ2-2; a weak D match, TRBD2 (6 bases). Germline CDR1 is MNHEY and CDR2 is SMNVEV (reference sequence). This CDR3 contains 14 residues. The CDR3 spells CASNLPRGTWELFF. CDR3 in DNA: TGTGCCAGCAACCTACCGCGGGGCACCTGGGAGCTGTTTTTT.

This clonotype has ten or more counts. The chain combines TRBV20-1 with TRBJ2-7; D gene uncertain. The V end lost 3 bases, the J end lost 0 bases, and 6 bases lay between the germline ends. This CDR3 region has 12 residues. Per germline, CDR1 DFQATT and CDR2 SNEGSKA (reference sequence). Here the CDR3 reads CSASLSSYEQYF. CDR3 in DNA: TGCAGTGCTAGTCTCAGCTCCTACGAGCAGTACTTC.